This T cell receptor beta chain was captured by sequencing in a study of Ad26.COV2.S vaccination and SARS-CoV-2 variants. At the level of the study: Sample donor was a member of the COV1001 Ad26.COV2.S trial arm. Ad26.COV2.S shots went into the muscle once or twice, 56 days apart.

Method: immunoSEQ multiplex PCR; TCRdb's copy keeps in-frame clones and lacks some. The sample contains around 450,000 clones, approximately 92% of which appear only once. General study points: Spike-specific TCR breadth in vaccine recipients exceeded that seen in placebo recipients. Reported findings describe substantial breadth in spike-specific CD8+ and CD4+ T cell responses following vaccination.

As to this clone: Its specificity is unknown.

The V gene lost 6 bases and the J gene lost 3 bases, with 12 bases spanning the gap. Germline lookup yields CDR1 MNHEY and CDR2 SVGAGI. This CDR3 spans 13 amino acids. This sample's treatment: roughly 18 received Ad26.COV2.S at low or high dose, single or two shots; 5 received placebo; per-sample allocation not given. Sampling took place 63 days after the first vaccine or placebo injection. The sequence was collected from a person aged 18-60 years who received the Ad26.COV2.S COVID-19 vaccine or a placebo. This chain links TRBV6-5 with TRBJ2-7, with D perhaps given as TRBD1 or TRBD2 (5 bases each). The material sequenced was peripheral blood, taken in a trial of Ad26.COV2.S vaccine versus placebo. The CDR3 coding sequence is TGTGCCAGCAGACGGGACGGACTCTACGAGCAGTACTTC. This encodes CASRRDGLYEQYF.